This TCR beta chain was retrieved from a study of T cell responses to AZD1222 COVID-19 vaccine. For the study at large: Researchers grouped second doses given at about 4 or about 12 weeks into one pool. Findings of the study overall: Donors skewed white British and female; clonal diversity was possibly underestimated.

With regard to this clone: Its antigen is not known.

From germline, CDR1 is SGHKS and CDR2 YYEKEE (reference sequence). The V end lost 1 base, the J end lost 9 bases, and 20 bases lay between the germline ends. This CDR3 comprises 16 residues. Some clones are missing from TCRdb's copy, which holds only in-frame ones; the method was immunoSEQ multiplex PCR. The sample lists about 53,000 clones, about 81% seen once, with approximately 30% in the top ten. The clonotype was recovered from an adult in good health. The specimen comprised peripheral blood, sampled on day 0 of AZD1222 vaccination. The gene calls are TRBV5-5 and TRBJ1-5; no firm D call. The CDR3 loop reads CASSLRQDRHIWPQHF. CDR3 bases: TGTGCCAGCAGCTTGAGGCAGGATCGCCACATCTGGCCCCAGCATTTT. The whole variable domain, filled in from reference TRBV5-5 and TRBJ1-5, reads DAGVTQSPTHLIKTRGQQVTLRCSPISGHKSVSWYQQVLGQGPQFIFQYYEKEERGRGNFPDRFSARQFPNYSSELNVNALLLGDSALYLCASSLRQDRHIWPQHFGDGTRLSIL.